One T cell receptor (beta chain) is described in this entry. This specimen comes from a study of T cell responses to AZD1222 COVID-19 vaccine. Clones were sequenced by immunoSEQ multiplex PCR, and TCRdb holds only the in-frame ones, with some missing. The repertoire includes approximately 140,000 clones, approximately 90% of them detected once, and 9.3% sits in the top ten. With 5 bases clipped from V and 7 bases from J, the junction kept 11 bases outside the gene matches. The CDR3 is 15 residues long. Germline CDR1 and CDR2: MNHEY and SVGAGI. This chain joins TRBV6-5 and TRBJ1-1; TRBD1 matches 9 bases. This clonotype originated in an adult who received the AZD1222 COVID-19 vaccine. The input for sequencing was peripheral blood, taken 28 days after the second AZD1222 dose. The CDR3 protein is CASSTRGTGLSEAFF. The CDR3 DNA follows: TGTGCCAGCAGTACCCGGGGGACAGGGCTCAGTGAAGCTTTCTTT.